This T cell receptor beta chain was recovered during a study of response to subunit inactivated influenza vaccine. This clonotype has just one count. CDR3 length: 17 residues. V shed 1 base and J shed 1 base, with 16 bases lying between them. The germline CDR1 and CDR2 sequences are SGHTA and FQGNSA. TCRdb recomputed calls from the RT-PCR reads with MiXCR, one row per CDR3 protein. This table has roughly 790,000 distinct CDR3 sequences, 21% appearing once. The J gene is TRBJ2-5, the V gene TRBV7-2; possible D gene TRBD1, 6 bases. Here the sequenced sample was PBMCs from blood, taken 5 days after vaccination. This clonotype was obtained from a man over 45 who received an inactivated influenza vaccine. The CDR3 here is CASSLGLRSGVQETQYF. As DNA, the CDR3 is TGTGCCAGCAGCTTAGGGTTAAGATCAGGGGTCCAAGAGACCCAGTACTTC.